The 13 T cell receptor beta chains in this list originate from one sample, sequenced in a study of vaccination and CD4 T cells after COVID-19. The Oncomine TCR Beta short-read assay was applied to DNA of cultured CD4+ T cells. TCRdb reanalysed the PCR reads using MiXCR and keeps one entry per CDR3 protein. Of some 4,700 distinct CDR3 sequences in the sample, less than 60% were seen once. Stated treatment: roughly 10-day PBMC culture with coronavirus spike peptide pools or control peptides (ViraFEST assay). Their target antigens are unknown. Input material: CD4+ T cells from blood, cultured in vitro. The receptors stem from a human donor who had recovered from COVID-19.

The CDR3 protein is CASSVTANEQFF. The CDR3 coding sequence is TGTGCCAGCAGTGTGACAGCCAATGAGCAGTTCTTC. This chain connects TRBV2 to TRBJ2-1; weak D call: TRBD1 (5 bases). Looked up from germline, CDR1 is SNHLY and CDR2 is FYNNEI. Trimming removed 4 bases at V and 6 bases at J, with 7 bases between. The CDR3 runs 12 residues.

This clonotype was counted between two and nine times. The chain employs TRBV7-8 and TRBJ2-5; D is uncertain. The germline V and J ends were trimmed by 5 bases and 1 base, with 20 bases remaining between them. Germline V gene lookup returns CDR1 SGHVS and CDR2 FQNEAQ. The CDR3 runs to 17 residues. CDR3 sequence: CASSTTKRFFRQETQYF. The CDR3 bases are TGTGCCAGCAGCACGACCAAGAGGTTTTTCCGCCAAGAGACCCAGTACTTC. Full variable domain (remainder filled in from reference TRBV7-8 and TRBJ2-5): GAGVSQSPRYKVAKRGQDVALRCDPISGHVSLFWYQQALGQGPEFLTYFQNEAQLDKSGLPSDRFFAERPEGSVSTLKIQRTQQEDSAVYLCASSTTKRFFRQETQYFGPGTRLLVL.

The rearrangement joins TRBV6-1 to TRBJ1-1, with D perhaps matching TRBD1 (5 bases). The V gene lost 6 bases and the J gene lost 4 bases, with 18 bases spanning the gap. The V gene's germline CDR1 is MNHNS and CDR2 SASEGT. CDR3 length equals 15 residues. CDR3: CASSSLTGGITEAFF. CDR3 nucleotide sequence: TGTGCCAGCAGCTCCCTAACCGGGGGAATCACTGAAGCTTTCTTT.

The J gene is TRBJ1-5, the V gene TRBV5-1; D possibly corresponds to TRBD1 (5 bases). CDR3 size: 15 residues. The germline V gene has CDR1 SGHRS and CDR2 YFSETQ. Trimming stripped 4 bases from V and 6 bases from J, with 17 bases between. This chain's CDR3 is CASSPDSGDGQPQHF. The CDR3 DNA is TGCGCCAGCAGCCCCGACAGCGGGGACGGTCAGCCCCAGCATTTT.

This chain connects TRBV7-9 to TRBJ1-1; TRBD1 might be the D (5 bases). The CDR3 totals 14 residues. Per the germline V gene, CDR1 is SEHNR and CDR2 is FQNEAQ (reference sequence). The V end was cut by 5 bases, the J end by 4 bases, with 14 bases between. CDR3 DNA: TGTGCCAGCAGCCAAGGCGGGGGGTTCACTGAAGCTTTCTTT. It translates to CASSQGGGFTEAFF.

This clonotype appeared a few times. The gene calls are TRBV28 and TRBJ2-3, with 10 bases lining up with TRBD2. The CDR3 covers 17 residues. Germline lookup yields CDR1 MDHEN and CDR2 SYDVKM. V lost 5 bases and J lost 2; bases outside the gene matches: 10. CDR3 in DNA: TGTGCCAGCAGTCCCCGTGGACTAGCGGAGTACACAGATACGCAGTATTTT. Translating gives CASSPRGLAEYTDTQYF.

This chain joins TRBV6-1 and TRBJ2-3; D is ambiguous. Trimming took off 5 bases at V and 7 bases at J, with 13 bases between the two ends. Per the germline V gene, CDR1 is MNHNS and CDR2 is SASEGT. The CDR3 is 13 residues long. The CDR3 DNA sequence: TGTGCCAGCAGTCGACGCGGTCAGTATACGCAGTATTTT. This gives the protein CASSRRGQYTQYF.

This clonotype was observed a few times. The chain recombines TRBV4-1 with TRBJ2-5; perhaps TRBD1 as D (6 bases). The CDR3 consists of 15 residues. Trimming removed 2 bases from V and 2 bases from J, with 12 bases in between. From germline, CDR1 is MGHRA and CDR2 YSYEKL. The CDR3 sequence is CASSQLGTKQETQYF. CDR3 coding DNA: TGCGCCAGCAGCCAACTCGGGACAAAACAAGAGACCCAGTACTTC.

The chain is built from TRBV6-4 and TRBJ1-5, with D unresolved. The V end was cut by 7 bases, the J end by 7 bases, with 8 bases between. This CDR3 comprises 11 residues. Per the germline V gene, CDR1 is MRHNA and CDR2 is SNTAGT. CDR3 sequence: CASMESQPQHF. The CDR3 DNA reads as TGTGCCAGCATGGAATCCCAGCCCCAGCATTTT.

This clonotype was seen more than once but under ten times. This sequence joins TRBV20-1 and TRBJ1-1; a weak D match, TRBD1 (6 bases). Germline V CDR1 and CDR2: DFQATT, SNEGSKA (reference sequence). The CDR3 sequence is 12 residues long. V lost 3 bases and J lost 8, with 13 bases in between. Here the CDR3 reads CSASPEGEEAFF. The CDR3 nucleotides read TGCAGTGCTAGCCCCGAGGGGGAAGAAGCTTTCTTT.

This clonotype was seen only a few times. The chain couples TRBV6-1 to TRBJ1-2, with 8 bases matching TRBD1. Trimming at V came to 6 bases and at J to 5 bases, leaving 5 bases not matched to a gene. Germline V lookup: CDR1 MNHNS, CDR2 SASEGT. This CDR3 has 13 amino acids. DNA of the CDR3: TGTGCCAGCAGGGACAGGGTTGGTTATGGCTACACCTTC. Protein sequence: CASRDRVGYGYTF.

The chain carries TRBV7-9 and TRBJ2-7; possibly TRBD1 for D (5 bases). V was clipped by 3 bases and J by 6 bases, with 15 bases between them. The CDR3 sequence is 14 residues long. Germline V CDR1 and CDR2: SEHNR, FQNEAQ (reference sequence). The CDR3 DNA sequence: TGTGCCAGCAGCTTGACAGTCCCCCAGTCCGAGCAGTACTTC. Amino acids: CASSLTVPQSEQYF.

This clonotype was found a few times. This chain connects TRBV27 to TRBJ1-1; possible D gene TRBD1, 6 bases. The V gene lost 4 bases and the J gene lost 1 base, with 13 bases spanning the gap. Germline V gene data show CDR1 as MNHEY and CDR2 as SMNVEV (reference sequence). There are 15 residues in the CDR3. CDR3 sequence (DNA): TGTGCCAGCAGTTCCCCGGGACATCAGAACACTGAAGCTTTCTTT. Translation: CASSSPGHQNTEAFF.